The rows below give T cell receptor beta chains drawn from one sample of a study of Ad26.COV2.S vaccination and SARS-CoV-2 variants. Generated by immunoSEQ multiplex PCR, the TCRdb table keeps only in-frame clones and is missing some. The table records hundreds of thousands of clones, about 90% of them present only once. The starting material was peripheral blood, obtained in a trial of Ad26.COV2.S vaccine versus placebo. These receptors were collected from a person between 18 and 59 years old who received the Ad26.COV2.S COVID-19 vaccine or a placebo. CDR3s include the opening cysteine and the closing phenylalanine or tryptophan. Each record gives: V gene, clone size, J gene, CDR3 protein. The size field is filled for only some rows; it gives once, few, many or a size class.

>TRBV7-2|-|TRBJ1-1
CASTHRGRNTEAFF
>TRBV7-6|-|TRBJ2-7
CASSTLAGGYEQYF
>TRBV5-1|once|TRBJ1-3
CASSLAAGNTIYF
>TRBV18|many|TRBJ1-5
CASSPGEGNQPQHF
>TRBV6-6|-|TRBJ2-2
CASSYSGPPGELFF
>TRBV7-2|-|TRBJ2-3
CASSSTSGGTDTQYF
>TRBV19|few|TRBJ1-1
CASSIPGATNTEAFF
>TRBV7-6|once|TRBJ1-6
CASSTGLGISPLHF
>TRBV2|-|TRBJ1-5
CASTGSGGNQPQHF
>TRBV7-3|-|TRBJ2-2
CASSPNSGGNTGELFF
>TRBV11-1|-|TRBJ1-5
CASSTTWDQPQHF
>TRBV5-1|-|TRBJ2-3
CASSFRVSTDTQYF